This TCR beta chain stems from a study of immune characterization of retroperitoneal liposarcoma (dated by TCRdb to between 2018 and 2021). Worth noting for this clonotype: The specificity of this receptor is unknown. Base-call qualities are not available, and no considerably larger clone is one nucleotide away.

Libraries came from PCR. This sample was sequenced with a NextSeq 500. TCRdb reworked the public reads: Q25 trimming with fastp, MiXCR clone assembly, productive beta chains retained. Entries that share a CDR3 protein sequence are merged under the most common genes and DNA. The sample includes 3,000 or so distinct CDR3 sequences, with roughly 42% observed a single time. In total, the top ten clones hold 40% of the sample. Taken from cysteine to phenylalanine, the CDR3 has 15 residues. The kept DNA is CDR3 alone, 45 bases in frame from the first base. The V and J ends are trimmed by 5 bases and 6 bases, leaving 17 bases between them. CDR1 MNHNS and CDR2 SASEGT are derived from the germline V gene.

The sequence is built from TRBV6-1 and TRBJ2-1; confidence is insufficient to name the D gene. Sample: tumor tissue. The receptor's source is a male donor with retroperitoneal liposarcoma. The CDR3 protein is CASSSPRESSNEQFF. At the DNA level, the sequence is TGTGCCAGCAGTTCACCAAGGGAAAGTTCCAATGAGCAGTTCTTC.